This entry describes one TCR beta chain. What antigen it recognizes has not been identified. It has no much larger one-base neighbor in the sample; base qualities were not kept. CDR1 MNHEY and CDR2 SMNVEV are derived from the germline V gene (reference sequence). Between the V and J ends, shortened by 6 bases and 2 bases respectively, the junction contains 20 bases. Reading from cysteine to phenylalanine, the CDR3 counts 16 amino acids. Here the CDR3 DNA is all that survives: 48 bases in frame from base 1. The data stem from a study of T-cell reconstitution after alpha-beta-depleted transplantation in children (dated by TCRdb to 2016 to 2017). Regarding the complete study: T-cell immune reconstitution after TCRalphabeta/CD19-depleted allogeneic hematopoietic cell transplantation in children was quantitatively tracked in the study by means of TCR repertoire profiling.

Libraries were constructed by PCR. Instrument on record: Illumina HiSeq 2500. TCR library preparation used molecular barcoding, with unique molecular identifiers applied to normalize quantification of the TCRbeta repertoire. In TCRdb, the public reads were trimmed at Q25 with fastp and aligned with MiXCR, with productive beta chains retained. Each entry is one CDR3 protein sequence, shown with its most common DNA and genes. Across this sample there are approximately 590,000 distinct CDR3 sequences, with approximately 10% seen only once. The top ten hold less than 5% of the sample. The chain is assembled from TRBV27 and TRBJ2-7; the D gene remains uncertain. This receptor was obtained from a human donor who donated a stem cell graft to a child with acute myeloid leukemia. The material was PBMCs from the stem cell graft donor, obtained from the stem cell graft. The CDR3 protein sequence reads: CASRRSLMGSTYEQYF. The nucleotide sequence reads as follows: TGTGCCAGCAGGCGCTCCCTTATGGGGTCGACCTACGAGCAGTACTTC.